This T cell receptor beta chain was obtained from a study of control samples from healthy donors and cancer patients. Profiling relied on immunoSEQ multiplex PCR, and the TCRdb table lists in-frame clones only, not all of them. The sample yields some 140,000 clones, roughly 92% seen once. CDR3 length: 11 residues. V lost 5 bases and J 9 bases, leaving 8 bases between the germline ends. From germline, CDR1 is SGHAT and CDR2 FQNNGV. The sequence was collected from a man between 25 and 39 years old in good health. The J gene is TRBJ1-3, the V gene TRBV11-2; D is unresolved. The sample consisted of blood. As DNA, the CDR3 is TGTGCCAGCAGCACCCCCGGCACCATATATTTT. Protein: CASSTPGTIYF.